The 20 T cell receptor beta chains listed next were all sequenced from one sample in a study of blood T cell repertoires in COVID-19. Libraries were prepared by immunoSEQ multiplex PCR; TCRdb keeps only in-frame clonotypes and omits some of them. Altogether over 90,000 clones are present, 84% being singletons, with the ten largest covering roughly 13%. Sequencing was carried out using peripheral blood. The receptors were sampled from a human donor in a cohort sampled during active or convalescent COVID-19.

This rearrangement joins TRBV6-2 or TRBV6-3 to TRBJ2-2; tentatively, D is TRBD2 (6 bases). The V end lost 6 bases, the J end lost 4 bases, and 12 bases lay between the germline ends. This CDR3 contains 14 residues. CDR1 is MNHEY, CDR2 SVGEGT, per germline. CDR3 DNA sequence: TGTGCCAGCAGCAAGGTGCGGGGCACCGGGGAGCTGTTTTTT. Translating it yields CASSKVRGTGELFF.

The chain is built from TRBV28 and TRBJ1-2; possible D gene TRBD1, 6 bases. The CDR3 loop spans 12 amino acids. Germline assignment: CDR1 MDHEN and CDR2 SYDVKM. V was clipped by 3 bases and J by 4 bases, with 6 bases between them. CDR3 residues: CASSLTGYGYTF. In nucleotides, the CDR3 is TGTGCCAGCAGTTTGACAGGCTATGGCTACACCTTC.

The V and J genes are TRBV12-1 and TRBJ2-7; TRBD2 is taken as the D call from the table, unchecked against the DNA. TRBV12-1 is tagged as a pseudogene. This CDR3 comprises 13 residues. The CDR3 region is CASMLKVRDEQYF. The CDR3 bases are TGTGCCAGCATGCTGAAGGTGAGGGACGAGCAGTACTTC.

The rearrangement joins TRBV28 to TRBJ1-4, with D unresolved. This CDR3 is built from 16 residues. V was shortened by 8 bases and J by 4 bases, with 20 bases between the two germline ends. CDR1 MDHEN and CDR2 SYDVKM come from the germline V gene. The CDR3 reads CASRYHGLGDNEKLFF. The CDR3 coding sequence is TGTGCCAGCCGATACCATGGTCTGGGCGATAATGAAAAACTGTTTTTT.

V usage is TRBV10-3 and J usage is TRBJ1-1, with a weak D call TRBD1 (5 bases). This CDR3 contains 14 residues. CDR1 and CDR2 (germline): ENHRY, SYGVKD. V shed 6 bases and J shed 8 bases, with 19 bases lying between them. CDR3 DNA sequence: TGTGCCATCAGCCCCCGGAGGGGTGGAGGAGAAGCTTTCTTT. Amino acids: CAISPRRGGGEAFF.

V and J are TRBV29-1 and TRBJ1-6; no reliable D call. CDR3 length equals 13 residues. Per germline, CDR1 SQVTM and CDR2 ANQGSEA. V was shortened by 7 bases and J by 0 bases, with 7 bases between the two germline ends. The CDR3: CSGGSSYNSPLHF. As DNA, the CDR3 is TGCAGCGGGGGTAGCTCCTATAATTCACCCCTCCACTTT.

The V call is TRBV9, the J call TRBJ2-3, with D maybe TRBD2 (6 bases). In germline, CDR1 is SGDLS, CDR2 YYNGEE. The CDR3 runs 15 residues. V lost 3 bases and J lost 0, with 11 bases in between. This CDR3 is CASSEGRFSTDTQYF. In DNA form, the CDR3 reads TGTGCCAGCAGCGAGGGGAGGTTCAGCACAGATACGCAGTATTTT.

The chain couples TRBV6-2 or TRBV6-3 to TRBJ2-1; TRBD2 matches at 10 bases. V lost 4 bases to trimming and J lost 3 bases; unmatched junction nucleotides: 3. The CDR3 length is 15 residues. Looked up from germline, CDR1 is MNHEY and CDR2 is SVGEGT. This CDR3 is CASSLSSGGYNEQFF. CDR3 nucleotides: TGTGCCAGCAGTTTATCTAGCGGGGGCTACAATGAGCAGTTCTTC.

This clone has a handful of counts. This chain connects TRBV6-6 to TRBJ2-2; 7 bases map to TRBD1. The V gene end was trimmed by 5 bases and the J gene end by 7 bases; junction bases not matched to a gene: 19. The CDR3 spans 18 residues. From germline, CDR1 is MNHNY and CDR2 SVGAGI (reference sequence). The CDR3 sequence: CASSPPATGPGMIGELFF. The DNA for the CDR3 is TGTGCCAGCAGTCCCCCCGCGACAGGGCCCGGGATGATCGGGGAGCTGTTTTTT.

There are a few counts of this clone. At the DNA level, this CDR3 is encoded by other sequences in the same sample as well. The rearrangement uses TRBV12-3 or TRBV12-4 and TRBJ1-1; D gene uncertain. The CDR3 extends over 12 amino acids. The V gene lost 2 bases and the J gene lost 5 bases, with 6 bases spanning the gap. CDR3 in amino acids: CASSLRRTEAFF. CDR3 DNA sequence: TGTGCCAGCAGTTTACGGCGGACTGAAGCTTTCTTT.

The CDR3 sequence is CASSLSRDGYTF. The DNA of the CDR3 is TGTGCCAGCAGTTTGAGCAGGGATGGCTACACCTTC. The chain couples TRBV28 to TRBJ1-2; perhaps TRBD1 as D (5 bases). The CDR3 has 12 amino acids. CDR1 and CDR2 from the germline V gene are MDHEN and SYDVKM. Between the trimmed V and J ends, which lost 3 bases and 6 bases, there was a span of 8 bases.

This chain joins TRBV7-3 and TRBJ2-3; TRBD1 matches 10 bases. The length of the CDR3 is 16 residues. V lost 2 bases, J lost 4 bases, and 6 bases stayed unmatched. CDR1 is SGHTA, CDR2 FQGTGA, per germline. CDR3 in amino acids: CASSLATGGLADTQYF. The CDR3 DNA sequence: TGTGCCAGCAGCTTAGCGACAGGGGGCCTCGCAGATACGCAGTATTTT. Supplemented by reference TRBV7-3 and TRBJ2-3, the full variable domain reads GAGVSQTPSNKVTEKGKYVELRCDPISGHTALYWYRQSLGQGPEFLIYFQGTGAADDSGLPNDRFFAVRPEGSVSTLKIQRTERGDSAVYLCASSLATGGLADTQYFGPGTRLTVL.

J is TRBJ1-2 and V is TRBV7-9, with D possibly matching TRBD1 (6 bases). The CDR3 loop spans 13 amino acids. CDR1 and CDR2 from the germline V gene are SEHNR and FQNEAQ (reference sequence). The ends were cut back, 1 base at V and 3 bases at J, with 6 bases in the middle. The CDR3 DNA reads as TGTGCCAGCAGCTTAGACAGGGACTATGGCTACACCTTC. Its protein product is CASSLDRDYGYTF.

This clone has just a few counts. The genes are TRBV5-1 and TRBJ2-7; TRBD2 matches 11 bases. The CDR3 totals 15 residues. The germline gives CDR1 SGHRS, CDR2 YFSETQ. V dropped 4 bases and J dropped 4; count of bases not matched to a gene: 7. The CDR3 coding sequence is TGCGCCAGCAGCACCCTAGCGGGGGGTGGGTACGAGCAGTACTTC. It yields the protein CASSTLAGGGYEQYF.

The gene calls are TRBV24-1 and TRBJ2-2; D not resolved. CDR3 length equals 14 residues. Germline lookup yields CDR1 KGHDR and CDR2 SFDVKD. The V and J ends lost 7 bases and 0 bases respectively, with 8 bases between them. In nucleotides, the CDR3 is TGTGCCACCAGGGCTGTTGCGAACACCGGGGAGCTGTTTTTT. Translating it yields CATRAVANTGELFF.

The chain uses TRBV5-8 and TRBJ2-1; 8 bases match TRBD2. Germline V gives CDR1 SGHTS, CDR2 YDEGEE. There are 16 residues in the CDR3. Losses at the gene ends were 0 bases for V and 5 bases for J; bases not matched to a gene: 7. The CDR3 loop reads CASSLDRGGPNNEQFF. CDR3 nucleotides: TGTGCCAGCAGCTTGGATCGCGGGGGGCCAAACAATGAGCAGTTCTTC.

There are a few counts of this clone. The chain carries TRBV24-1 and TRBJ2-1; TRBD1 agrees at 9 bases. The CDR3 consists of 16 residues. From germline, CDR1 is KGHDR and CDR2 SFDVKD. V was clipped by 2 bases and J by 6 bases; unmatched bases: 7. The CDR3 region is CATSDSGGDRANEQFF. DNA for the CDR3: TGTGCCACCAGTGATTCTGGGGGGGACAGGGCCAATGAGCAGTTCTTC.

This rearrangement joins TRBV3-1 (or the pseudogene TRBV3-2) to TRBJ1-2; TRBD1 aligns across 8 bases. The germline V gene has CDR1 LGHDT and CDR2 YNNKEL (reference sequence). J lost 4 bases, V lost 5 bases, and 12 bases had no gene match. The length of the CDR3 is 16 residues. The CDR3 DNA reads TGTGCCAGCAGCTCGACCCCAGGGGGCGACCTCTATGGCTACACCTTC. Translation: CASSSTPGGDLYGYTF.

This clone came up a few times. This chain joins TRBV30 and TRBJ1-1, with 11 nucleotides matching TRBD1. The CDR3 consists of 14 residues. Germline values: CDR1 GTSNPN, CDR2 SVGIG (reference sequence). Germline trimming cut 5 bases from V and 5 bases from J; bases unmatched to any gene: 7. The CDR3 DNA sequence: TGTGCCTGGTCCCCCGGGACAGGGGGGACTGAAGCTTTCTTT. Protein: CAWSPGTGGTEAFF.

The genes are TRBV28 and TRBJ1-2; 7 bases agree with TRBD1. CDR3 length equals 13 residues. CDR1 is MDHEN and CDR2 is SYDVKM in the germline V gene. V shed 7 bases, J shed 4 bases, and the junction held 6 bases outside the gene matches. The CDR3 bases are TGTGCCAGCATCAAACAGGGGTCCTATGGCTACACCTTC. Its translation: CASIKQGSYGYTF.